Sequencing of this T cell receptor (beta chain) was carried out in a study of post-analysis software for immune sequencing data (dated by TCRdb to between 2015 and 2017). In the study overall: Recorded disease courses included relapsing-remitting, secondary progressive and progressive-relapsing multiple sclerosis, with some patients lacking subtype annotation. A subset of samples was prepared in parallel using single-end sample barcoding, then pooled and co-amplified after Illumina adapter ligation. The multiple sclerosis patient repertoires were compared with under 13 previously published healthy control repertoires from donors aged 6 to 25 years. Overall study results and their limits: When samples were clustered directly using the F measure, samples prepared in the same batch co-clustered strongly, which prompted a batch-effect correction. Patients showed significantly higher frequencies than controls for about 5 TRBV segments, among them TRBV5-6, TRBV5-1 and TRBV20-1. Multiple sclerosis patients had significantly lower normalized Chao1 diversity than controls, a result that suggests substantial peripheral T-cell clonal expansion. The multiple sclerosis patient group was slightly younger than the control group.

Library prep was done by PCR. Instrument on record: Illumina HiSeq 2500. To reduce PCR and sequencing biases, unique molecular identifiers were incorporated into the TCR beta cDNA libraries. Approximately 500,000 cDNA molecules were obtained for every 1 to 10 million input T cells, so each molecule roughly corresponded to one T cell. Patient libraries were prepared and sequenced with the same protocol used for the earlier healthy control dataset. Samples belonging to the same batch were prepared together, multiplexed and sequenced on a shared HiSeq lane. The study's processing was this. Raw barcoded reads were processed with MIGEC, and single-read molecular identifier groups were discarded before consensus assembly and CDR3 extraction. VDJtools was used for post-analysis of the clonotype tables, and diversity was normalized by down-sampling every dataset to the size of the smallest sample. To correct batch-related cross-sample contamination, repertoire overlap clustering matched CDR3 amino acid sequences but not nucleotide sequences. The public reads were run again by TCRdb, first through fastp at Q25 and then through MiXCR, and only productive beta chains were kept. Merged by CDR3 protein, the rows form single entries marked with the most common genes and DNA. The V and J calls were not made by the authors but by TCRdb's processing. This sample holds 600,000 to 700,000 distinct CDR3 sequences; 59% were observed only once. Approximately 10% of the sample is taken by the ten largest.

Regarding this clonotype: The clone's antigen remains unknown. Base quality data are lacking; no much larger clone is found one base away.

CDR1 and CDR2 are drawn from the germline V gene: MNHEY, SVGEGT. The CDR3 covers 14 residues, taking in both the cysteine and the phenylalanine. The DNA shown is the 42-base CDR3, in frame from base 1. V is cut by 0 bases and J by 2 bases, and the space between the germline ends is 6 bases. TCR beta repertoires were profiled from peripheral blood of roughly twelve young patients with multiple sclerosis to demonstrate the VDJtools post-analysis software. The patients with multiple sclerosis were children and adolescents between roughly 6 and 17 years of age. The TCR comes from a girl aged 2 to 9 with multiple sclerosis. Recombination connected TRBV6-2 or TRBV6-3 to TRBJ2-3, with the D gene not clear enough to name. Sequenced sample: blood. The sequence in DNA is TGTGCCAGCAGTTACTCGGGCTTCACAGATACGCAGTATTTT. This sequence encodes CASSYSGFTDTQYF.